This T cell receptor beta chain appears in the sequencing data of a study of blood T cell repertoires in COVID-19. This CDR3 is built from 11 residues. Trimming left V 6 bases short and J 7 bases short, with 7 bases between. Clones were read by immunoSEQ multiplex PCR, and TCRdb kept only the in-frame ones, dropping some. The sample carries more than 120,000 clones, roughly 89% recorded once. The sequencing input was peripheral blood. This sequence joins TRBV12-3 or TRBV12-4 and TRBJ2-1, with D hard to call. This TCR was recovered from a human donor in a cohort sampled during active COVID-19. This CDR3 is CASSSENEQFF. CDR3 DNA: TGTGCCAGCAGCTCGGAGAATGAGCAGTTCTTC.